Presented here are 6 T cell receptor beta chains from one specimen sequenced in a study of molecular identifiers for immune sequencing clone quantification. TCRdb analysed the PCR reads with MiXCR anew, one entry per CDR3 protein. The sample holds 88,000 or so distinct CDR3 sequences, roughly a fifth seen once. Material for sequencing was naive CD8+ T cells from blood, with Jurkat cell RNA spiked in. Subset specified: FACS-sorted CD8+CD4-CCR7+CD45RA+ naive T cells. The receptor source for this set is a human donor in good health. Some libraries in this study had Jurkat cell RNA spiked in.

At least ten counts were recorded for this clonotype. In DNA form, the CDR3 reads TGTGCCAGCAGCCCGGTTCAAGGTGGCCCCTACGAGCAGTACTTC. Its protein product is CASSPVQGGPYEQYF. V is TRBV5-6 and J is TRBJ2-7; no clear D. The CDR3 extends over 15 amino acids. The ends were cut back, 4 bases at V and 2 bases at J, with 16 bases in the middle. Per germline, CDR1 SGHDT and CDR2 YYEEEE.

This clonotype was recorded many times. The J gene is TRBJ2-3, the V gene TRBV11-2, with 12 bases fitting TRBD2. This CDR3 spans 15 amino acids. The germline CDR1 and CDR2 sequences are SGHAT and FQNNGV. Unmatched junction bases numbered 4, after V lost 6 bases and J lost 3 bases. CDR3 in amino acids: CASRGGTSGTDTQYF. CDR3 nucleotide sequence: TGTGCCAGCAGGGGCGGGACTAGCGGGACAGATACGCAGTATTTT. Complete variable domain (other parts from reference TRBV11-2 and TRBJ2-3): EAGVAQSPRYKIIEKRQSVAFWCNPISGHATLYWYQQILGQGPKLLIQFQNNGVVDDSQLPKDRFSAERLKGVDSTLKIQPAKLEDSAVYLCASRGGTSGTDTQYFGPGTRLTVL.

In regard to this clonotype: The missing conserved phenylalanine or tryptophan at the end of this CDR3 makes a read error likely. This sequence joins TRBV7-2 and TRBJ2-1; D gene unclear. The CDR3 is 13 amino acids. The V gene's germline CDR1 is SGHTA and CDR2 FQGNSA. Trimming removed 5 bases from V and 8 bases from J, with 13 bases in between. The CDR3 spells CASSPTGVHEQFL. The CDR3 nucleotides read TGTGCCAGCAGCCCCACCGGCGTCCATGAGCAGTTCCTC.

A note on this clonotype: A much more abundant neighbour one base away suggests this may be a read error. This chain connects TRBV9 to TRBJ2-2, with 10 nucleotides matching TRBD2. The germline V gene has CDR1 SGDLS and CDR2 YYNGEE. CDR3 length: 15 residues. Here the CDR3 DNA reads TGTGCCAGCGGCGTAAAGGGACTAGCGCCCGGGGAGCTGTTTTTT. Protein product: CASGVKGLAPGELFF.

This clonotype showed up many times. V usage is TRBV7-9 and J usage is TRBJ1-1, with D maybe TRBD1 (6 bases). V was cut by 1 base and J by 2 bases, with 8 bases left in between. This CDR3 contains 14 residues. The V gene's germline CDR1 is SEHNR and CDR2 FQNEAQ (reference sequence). The CDR3 region is CASSLDRVNTEAFF. CDR3 DNA sequence: TGTGCCAGCAGCTTAGACAGGGTAAACACTGAAGCTTTCTTT.

This clonotype was counted at least ten times. The chain has TRBV29-1 and TRBJ2-1; 10 bases are a match to TRBD1. The J segment lost 3 bases and the V segment lost 6 bases, leaving 8 bases of the junction unmatched. The CDR3 contains 15 residues. From germline, CDR1 is SQVTM and CDR2 ANQGSEA. CDR3 in DNA: TGCAGCGTGGGGACAGGGGAACCCCACTACAATGAGCAGTTCTTC. This gives the protein CSVGTGEPHYNEQFF.